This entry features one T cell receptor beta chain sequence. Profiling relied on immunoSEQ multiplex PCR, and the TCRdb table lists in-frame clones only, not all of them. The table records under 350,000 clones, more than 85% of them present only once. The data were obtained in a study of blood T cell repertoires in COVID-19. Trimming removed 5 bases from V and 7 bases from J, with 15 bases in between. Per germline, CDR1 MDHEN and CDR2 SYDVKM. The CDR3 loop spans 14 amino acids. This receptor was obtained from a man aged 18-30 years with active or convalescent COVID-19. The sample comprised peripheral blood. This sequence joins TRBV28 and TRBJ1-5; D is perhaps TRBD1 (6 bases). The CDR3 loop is CASSRQAGEQPQHF. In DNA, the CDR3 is TGTGCCAGCAGTCGACAGGCGGGGGAACAGCCCCAGCATTTT.